These 23 T cell receptor beta chains were sequenced from one sample in a study of CD8+ T cells in alopecia areata. Treatment here: oral pan-JAK inhibitor, 5-10 mg twice daily. RNA was extracted and reverse transcribed into cDNA as the sequencing template. Here immunoSEQ multiplex PCR was the method, and the copy in TCRdb shows in-frame clones only, minus some. The data show approximately 200,000 clones, roughly 60% seen once. Material: CD4+ T cells sorted from blood, obtained at week 24, from a patient treated with tofacitinib. These receptors were obtained from a human donor with alopecia areata.

The chain recombines TRBV7-8 with TRBJ1-2; D gene ambiguous. V was trimmed by 10 bases and J by 4 bases, leaving 13 bases between them. Germline assignment: CDR1 SGHVS and CDR2 FQNEAQ. The CDR3 has 12 residues. CDR3 protein: CAIPSGSYGYTF. The CDR3 DNA is TGTGCCATCCCGTCCGGTAGCTATGGCTACACCTTC.

This clone was seen a few times. This sequence joins TRBV2 and TRBJ1-1, with D unclear. The V and J ends lost 4 bases and 3 bases respectively, with 9 bases between them. The CDR3 consists of 13 residues. The V gene's germline CDR1 is SNHLY and CDR2 FYNNEI. The CDR3 spells CASSVLGYTEAFF. DNA for the CDR3: TGTGCCAGCAGTGTTCTGGGGTACACTGAAGCTTTCTTT.

The gene calls are TRBV7-3 and TRBJ2-5, with D tentatively TRBD1 (5 bases). CDR3 length: 14 residues. The germline V gene encodes CDR1 SGHTA and CDR2 FQGTGA. Trimming removed 1 base from V and 5 bases from J, with 11 bases in between. CDR3 DNA: TGTGCCAGCAGCTTAAAGGGGTTAGGTGAGACCCAGTACTTC. Translation: CASSLKGLGETQYF.

The genes are TRBV6-6 and TRBJ2-5; the D call may be TRBD1 or TRBD2 (5 bases each). This CDR3 has 14 amino acids. Germline V lookup: CDR1 MNHNY, CDR2 SVGAGI (reference sequence). Trimming removed 5 bases at V and 7 bases at J, with 17 bases between. CDR3 bases: TGTGCCAGCAGTGCCTCCGGGGCCGAAGGGACCCAGTACTTC. It yields the protein CASSASGAEGTQYF.

The V and J genes are TRBV5-1 and TRBJ2-5; D uncertain. The V gene's germline CDR1 is SGHRS and CDR2 YFSETQ. The CDR3 runs to 15 residues. Trimming removed 0 bases at V and 2 bases at J, with 11 bases between. CDR3 sequence: CASSLGTDGQETQYF. In DNA, the CDR3 is TGCGCCAGCAGCTTGGGTACTGATGGACAAGAGACCCAGTACTTC.

The rearrangement joins TRBV7-2 to TRBJ2-3; possibly TRBD1 for D (5 bases). CDR3 size: 16 residues. Germline CDR1 and CDR2: SGHTA and FQGNSA. V gave up 5 bases and J gave up 2 bases, with 17 bases separating them. The CDR3, as DNA: TGTGCCAGCAGCCTTTTCCAGGGCGGTTCCACAGATACGCAGTATTTT. Translating gives CASSLFQGGSTDTQYF.

The V gene is TRBV6-4, the J gene TRBJ2-1; tentatively, D is TRBD2 (5 bases). The CDR3 consists of 14 residues. The germline gives CDR1 MRHNA, CDR2 SNTAGT. V was trimmed by 0 bases and J by 9 bases, leaving 12 bases between them. The CDR3 bases are TGTGCCAGCAGTGACTCGTGGAATGCGGGTGAGCAGTTCTTC. Amino acid sequence: CASSDSWNAGEQFF.

This chain uses TRBV5-1 with TRBJ1-1; D call uncertain. The CDR3 has 14 residues. Germline values: CDR1 SGHRS, CDR2 YFSETQ. Trimming cost V 0 bases and J 2 bases, with 8 bases left between them. This chain's CDR3 is CASSLEAANTEAFF. Written as DNA, the CDR3 is TGCGCCAGCAGCTTGGAGGCAGCTAACACTGAAGCTTTCTTT.

This clone was seen a few times. The chain employs TRBV29-1 and TRBJ2-7; D remains ambiguous. CDR1 SQVTM and CDR2 ANQGSEA come from the germline V gene. The CDR3 spans 12 residues. V was trimmed by 7 bases and J by 3 bases, leaving 13 bases between them. The CDR3 protein is CSAESSSYEQYF. The CDR3 bases are TGCAGCGCCGAATCCTCTAGCTACGAGCAGTACTTC.

The chain joins TRBV18 to TRBJ1-1; D is uncertain. Germline V gene lookup returns CDR1 KGHSH and CDR2 LQKENI. This CDR3 is built from 13 residues. V gave up 6 bases and J gave up 8 bases, with 16 bases separating them. The chain's CDR3 is CASSPYDGVEAFF. CDR3 coding DNA: TGTGCCAGCTCCCCCTATGACGGGGTGGAAGCTTTCTTT. The entire variable domain, with the rest obtained from reference TRBV18 and TRBJ1-1, is as follows: NAGVMQNPRHLVRRRGQEARLRCSPMKGHSHVYWYRQLPEEGLKFMVYLQKENIIDESGMPKERFSAEFPKEGPSILRIQQVVRGDSAAYFCASSPYDGVEAFFGQGTRLTVV.

The chain combines TRBV25-1 with TRBJ1-1; 9 bases align to TRBD1. J gave up 6 bases and V 3 bases, and 8 bases lay outside the gene matches. This CDR3 has 15 residues. Germline V lookup: CDR1 MGHDK, CDR2 SYGVNS. The CDR3 loop reads CASSEGTGGFSEAFF. For the CDR3, the DNA is TGTGCCAGCAGTGAGGGAACAGGGGGCTTCTCTGAAGCTTTCTTT. The complete variable domain, with remaining parts taken from reference TRBV25-1 and TRBJ1-1, reads EADIYQTPRYLVIGTGKKITLECSQTMGHDKMYWYQQDPGMELHLIHYSYGVNSTEKGDLSSESTVSRIRTEHFPLTLESARPSHTSQYLCASSEGTGGFSEAFFGQGTRLTVV.

The chain couples TRBV7-8 to TRBJ1-1; D gene ambiguous. Germline V gene data show CDR1 as SGHVS and CDR2 as FQNEAQ. V gave up 1 base and J gave up 1 base, with 7 bases separating them. The CDR3 length is 14 residues. Written as DNA, the CDR3 is TGTGCCAGCAGCTTAGTACCAAGGAACACTGAAGCTTTCTTT. This codes for CASSLVPRNTEAFF. Looking up the rest from reference TRBV7-8 and TRBJ1-1 gives the full variable domain: GAGVSQSPRYKVAKRGQDVALRCDPISGHVSLFWYQQALGQGPEFLTYFQNEAQLDKSGLPSDRFFAERPEGSVSTLKIQRTQQEDSAVYLCASSLVPRNTEAFFGQGTRLTVV.

The V call is TRBV13, the J call TRBJ2-3, with D maybe TRBD1 (5 bases). In germline, CDR1 is PRHDT, CDR2 FYEKMQ (reference sequence). The CDR3 has 14 amino acids. The V gene lost 4 bases and the J gene lost 6 bases, with 14 bases spanning the gap. The CDR3 here is CASSSRVRRDTQYF. For the CDR3, the DNA is TGTGCCAGCAGCTCCAGGGTACGAAGGGATACGCAGTATTTT.

This clone was seen a handful of times. V and J are TRBV5-1 and TRBJ2-7; 9 bases map to TRBD1. V lost 0 bases, J lost 2 bases, and 3 bases stayed unmatched. This CDR3 contains 15 residues. Germline V CDR1 and CDR2: SGHRS, YFSETQ. The CDR3 DNA reads TGCGCCAGCAGCTTGGTACAGGGGGCCACCTACGAGCAGTACTTC. Its protein is CASSLVQGATYEQYF.

The rearrangement uses TRBV4-3 and TRBJ2-7; D uncertain. The V gene's germline CDR1 is LGHNA and CDR2 YSLEER. The CDR3 runs 13 residues. Trimming shortened V by 0 bases and J by 3 bases, and 6 bases separated the two germline ends. The CDR3 is CASSQDLVYEQYF. Here the CDR3 DNA reads TGCGCCAGCAGCCAAGATCTGGTCTACGAGCAGTACTTC.

A single count supports this clone. Here the CDR3 DNA reads TGCAGTGCTAGAGGCCGGAATGAGCAGTTCTTC. Translation gives CSARGRNEQFF. The gene calls are TRBV20-1 and TRBJ2-1; no definite D call. CDR1 is DFQATT, CDR2 SNEGSKA, per germline (reference sequence). This CDR3 is built from 11 residues. Trimming removed 1 base at V and 7 bases at J, with 5 bases between.

This sequence joins TRBV5-1 and TRBJ2-5; TRBD1 or TRBD2 may be the D gene (5 bases each). Trimming pared 4 bases from V and 8 bases from J, leaving 15 bases between. The germline CDR1 and CDR2 sequences are SGHRS and YFSETQ. The CDR3 sequence is 13 residues long. CDR3 in amino acids: CASSIGTSNTQYF. DNA for the CDR3: TGCGCCAGCAGCATAGGGACCAGCAACACCCAGTACTTC.

This clone appeared a few times. This chain joins TRBV18 and TRBJ1-1; D perhaps matches TRBD1 (6 bases). Germline CDR1 is KGHSH and CDR2 is LQKENI. V was pared by 4 bases and J by 7 bases, with 10 bases between. This CDR3 contains 12 residues. This chain's CDR3 is CASSRGGSEAFF. The CDR3 nucleotides read TGTGCCAGCTCACGGGGGGGCAGTGAAGCTTTCTTT.

The chain joins TRBV28 to TRBJ2-7; 9 bases fit TRBD1. The CDR3 extends over 15 amino acids. CDR1 and CDR2 from the germline V gene are MDHEN and SYDVKM. After removal of 3 bases from V and 4 bases from J, the junction contained 7 bases not matched to a gene. The CDR3 region is CASSFVGTGNYEQYF. The CDR3 DNA is TGTGCCAGCAGTTTCGTTGGGACAGGGAATTACGAGCAGTACTTC.

CDR3 nucleotides: TGTGCCAGCAGGACGACTAGCGGGAAGGACCGCGACAATGAGCAGTTCTTC. Its protein is CASRTTSGKDRDNEQFF. V gene TRBV7-9 combines with J gene TRBJ2-1; 11 nucleotides agree with TRBD2. Trimming took 6 bases from V and 5 from J; bases not matched to a gene: 12. The germline CDR1 and CDR2 sequences are SEHNR and FQNEAQ (reference sequence). The CDR3 is made up of 17 amino acids.

The J gene is TRBJ2-2, the V gene TRBV30, with a weak D call TRBD2 (6 bases). Per the germline V gene, CDR1 is GTSNPN and CDR2 is SVGIG (reference sequence). This CDR3 region has 15 residues. V was clipped by 4 bases and J by 4 bases, with 16 bases between them. The CDR3 nucleotides are TGTGCCTGGAAGGGGAGCGGGCGGGGCACCGGGGAGCTGTTTTTT. It is translated as CAWKGSGRGTGELFF.

This clone was detected only a few times. V gene TRBV6-1 combines with J gene TRBJ1-5; D uncertain. There are 14 residues in the CDR3. The germline gives CDR1 MNHNS, CDR2 SASEGT. V lost 5 bases and J 2 bases, leaving 10 bases between the germline ends. The CDR3 reads CASSWLEGNQPQHF. As DNA, the CDR3 is TGTGCCAGCAGTTGGCTCGAGGGCAATCAGCCCCAGCATTTT.

This clone has more than one count but fewer than ten. V gene TRBV29-1 combines with J gene TRBJ1-1; the D gene is possibly TRBD1 (5 bases). CDR1 is SQVTM, CDR2 ANQGSEA, per germline. The CDR3 length is 14 residues. Trimming left V 4 bases short and J 4 bases short, with 16 bases between. The CDR3 sequence: CSVVWGFLGTEAFF. CDR3 coding DNA: TGCAGCGTTGTCTGGGGGTTTCTGGGCACTGAAGCTTTCTTT.